Below, 26 T cell receptor beta chains from the same sample are listed, as sequenced in a study of blood T cells in healthy people across ages. PCR was performed a second time for about 6 to 12 cycles using a sample-barcoded 5' primer and a J-beta primer mix. TCRdb called the 5' RACE reads again in MiXCR, with one record for every CDR3 protein. The sample lists approximately 850,000 distinct CDR3 sequences, 55% to 75% occurring once. The sequencing sample was made of blood. These receptor sequences come from a man aged 25 to 40 in good health.

This rearrangement joins TRBV20-1 to TRBJ2-3, with 9 bases lining up with TRBD2. V lost 3 bases to trimming and J lost 2 bases; unmatched junction nucleotides: 12. The germline CDR1 and CDR2 sequences are DFQATT and SNEGSKA (reference sequence). The CDR3 consists of 17 residues. The CDR3 DNA follows: TGCAGTGCTAGTTTCGGCCGGAGCGGGAGGACCACAGATACGCAGTATTTT. Protein sequence: CSASFGRSGRTTDTQYF.

The rearrangement uses TRBV20-1 and TRBJ2-2, with a possible D match to TRBD2 (6 bases). Trimming removed 3 bases from V and 4 bases from J, with 12 bases in between. There are 14 residues in the CDR3. Germline V gene lookup returns CDR1 DFQATT and CDR2 SNEGSKA (reference sequence). The CDR3 DNA reads TGCAGTGCTAGGAGGCGGGGAGGCACCGGGGAGCTGTTTTTT. Translation: CSARRRGGTGELFF.

The chain joins TRBV7-2 to TRBJ2-5; 7 bases match TRBD1. V was pared by 3 bases and J by 1 base, with 5 bases of the junction left unmatched. Germline CDR1 SGHTA, CDR2 FQGNSA. The CDR3 runs to 15 residues. This chain's CDR3 is CASSFTRDSQETQYF. The DNA for the CDR3 is TGTGCCAGCAGCTTTACCCGGGACAGCCAAGAGACCCAGTACTTC.

The genes are TRBV2 and TRBJ2-1, with 15 bases matching TRBD2. The ends lost 6 bases at V and 8 bases at J; junction bases unmatched: 5. This CDR3 is built from 15 residues. Looked up from germline, CDR1 is SNHLY and CDR2 is FYNNEI. CDR3 protein: CASRGLAGGLDEQFF. The DNA for the CDR3 is TGTGCCAGCAGAGGACTAGCGGGGGGGCTCGATGAGCAGTTCTTC.

V is TRBV27 and J is TRBJ2-1; no clear D gene. CDR1 is MNHEY, CDR2 SMNVEV, per germline (reference sequence). CDR3 size: 15 residues. V lost 8 bases to trimming and J lost 2 bases, with 16 bases between them. The CDR3 nucleotides are TGTGCCAGCTCTCTCTCAAGCACGCCCTACAATGAGCAGTTCTTC. Residues: CASSLSSTPYNEQFF.

Here the CDR3 reads CSVDPGRRGYEQYF. In DNA, the CDR3 is TGCAGCGTTGATCCGGGCCGACGAGGCTACGAGCAGTACTTC. This chain joins TRBV29-1 and TRBJ2-7, with unresolved D. Germline CDR1 is SQVTM and CDR2 is ANQGSEA. This CDR3 comprises 14 residues. V was clipped by 3 bases and J by 3 bases, with 15 bases between them.

This chain uses TRBV25-1 with TRBJ1-4, with 8 bases fitting TRBD1. The V segment lost 9 bases and the J segment 7 bases; nucleotides outside the gene matches: 10. The CDR3 is made up of 14 amino acids. The germline V gene has CDR1 MGHDK and CDR2 SYGVNS. DNA for the CDR3: TGTGCCAGTTCCACTGGACAGGGAGGTGAAAAACTGTTTTTT. Translation gives CASSTGQGGEKLFF.

The chain has TRBV3-1 and TRBJ2-5; D gene unclear. Per the germline V gene, CDR1 is LGHDT and CDR2 is YNNKEL (reference sequence). Trimming stripped 1 base from V and 5 bases from J, with 14 bases between. This CDR3 contains 15 residues. This CDR3 is CASSQGAPPWETQYF. As DNA, the CDR3 is TGTGCCAGCAGCCAAGGGGCCCCACCTTGGGAGACCCAGTACTTC.

V usage is TRBV20-1 and J usage is TRBJ2-1; D may be TRBD2 (5 bases). Trimming left V 2 bases short and J 7 bases short, with 15 bases between. This CDR3 has 14 residues. Germline-derived CDR1 and CDR2 are DFQATT and SNEGSKA (reference sequence). CDR3 protein: CSARRGNRRNEQFF. CDR3 DNA: TGCAGTGCTAGACGAGGGAACCGCCGGAATGAGCAGTTCTTC.

V gene TRBV19 combines with J gene TRBJ2-3; possibly TRBD1 for D (9 bases). The V gene's germline CDR1 is LNHDA and CDR2 SQIVND (reference sequence). V gave up 5 bases and J gave up 4 bases, with 19 bases separating them. The CDR3 totals 16 residues. CDR3 loop: CASSPGRDRVADTQYF. In DNA form, the CDR3 reads TGTGCCAGTAGTCCCGGGAGGGACAGGGTCGCAGATACGCAGTATTTT.

The CDR3 coding sequence is TGTGCCAGCAGTGATTCCGACGGGGGGCTGGGCACTGAAGCTTTCTTT. It codes for CASSDSDGGLGTEAFF. This chain uses TRBV2 with TRBJ1-1, with D possibly being TRBD1 (6 bases). This CDR3 comprises 16 residues. The V gene's germline CDR1 is SNHLY and CDR2 FYNNEI. The V gene lost 3 bases and the J gene lost 4 bases, with 18 bases spanning the gap.

The sample holds a few counts of this clonotype. This chain connects TRBV7-9 to TRBJ2-5, with 8 bases fitting TRBD1. The J call may be wrong; the DNA end is better matched by TRBJ2-7. This CDR3 is 16 amino acids long. From germline, CDR1 is SEHNR and CDR2 FQNEAQ (reference sequence). CDR3 sequence (DNA): TGTGCCAGCAGCTTATCCGGAACAGGGGGTAGGAACGAGCAGTACTTC. It codes for CASSLSGTGGRNEQYF.

The chain joins TRBV7-6 to TRBJ2-5; TRBD2 matches at 7 bases. This CDR3 has 15 amino acids. Germline-derived CDR1 and CDR2 are SGHVS and FNYEAQ. V lost 6 bases to trimming and J lost 5 bases; unmatched junction nucleotides: 12. CDR3 protein: CASRIRTSGGETQYF. CDR3 DNA sequence: TGTGCCAGCAGAATCAGGACTAGTGGTGGCGAGACCCAGTACTTC.

This clonotype was counted a few times. The chain recombines TRBV7-9 with TRBJ2-5, with D tentatively TRBD1 (6 bases). This CDR3 has 14 amino acids. CDR1 and CDR2 (germline): SEHNR, FQNEAQ (reference sequence). The germline V and J ends were trimmed by 4 bases and 5 bases, with 14 bases remaining between them. CDR3 in amino acids: CASSSTGSGETQYF. In DNA, the CDR3 is TGTGCCAGCAGCTCCACAGGGAGTGGGGAGACCCAGTACTTC.

The J gene is TRBJ2-1, the V gene TRBV25-1; D may correspond to TRBD1 or TRBD2 (5 bases each). The J call is doubtful: the DNA matches TRBJ2-7 better. Per the germline V gene, CDR1 is MGHDK and CDR2 is SYGVNS. The CDR3 contains 14 residues. The CDR3 protein is CATLAGDPYNEQYF. Written as DNA, the CDR3 is TGTGCCACCCTCGCCGGGGACCCCTACAATGAGCAGTACTTC.

This clonotype was seen just once. The V and J genes are TRBV11-3 and TRBJ2-3; tentative D call: TRBD1 (6 bases). The V gene's germline CDR1 is SGHNT and CDR2 YENEEA. The CDR3 runs to 15 residues. V lost 5 bases and J lost 9, with 21 bases in between. The CDR3 loop reads CASSPTGTPTGTQYF. The CDR3 DNA reads TGTGCCAGCAGCCCCACCGGGACACCAACGGGGACGCAGTATTTT. Full variable domain (missing parts from reference TRBV11-3 and TRBJ2-3): EAGVVQSPRYKIIEKKQPVAFWCNPISGHNTLYWYLQNLGQGPELLIRYENEEAVDDSQLPKDRFSAERLKGVDSTLKIQPAELGDSAVYLCASSPTGTPTGTQYFGPGTRLTVL.

The chain is built from TRBV4-3 and TRBJ1-2; 11 nucleotides match TRBD1. The junction had 12 bases not matched to a gene; V was cut back by 6 bases and J by 6 bases. The CDR3 is 16 amino acids. CDR1 and CDR2 from the germline V gene are LGHNA and YSLEER. CDR3 region: CASSPTRTGGINGYTF. CDR3 DNA sequence: TGCGCCAGCAGTCCAACTCGGACAGGGGGCATTAATGGCTACACCTTC.

The chain joins TRBV6-2 or TRBV6-3 to TRBJ1-1; no reliable D call. The CDR3 totals 12 residues. The germline V gene has CDR1 MNHEY and CDR2 SVGEGT. Trimming left V 6 bases short and J 3 bases short, with 8 bases between. CDR3 coding DNA: TGTGCCAGCAGGGACTGGGACACTGAAGCTTTCTTT. Protein product: CASRDWDTEAFF.

This clonotype has just a few counts. The chain combines TRBV4-1 with TRBJ2-7; a weak D match, TRBD1 (5 bases). V lost 6 bases and J 2 bases, leaving 17 bases between the germline ends. The germline gives CDR1 MGHRA, CDR2 YSYEKL. The CDR3 contains 15 residues. As DNA, the CDR3 is TGCGCCAGCAGTTTGTCCGCCCACAGGACCTACGAGCAGTACTTC. Translating it yields CASSLSAHRTYEQYF.

The chain uses TRBV18 and TRBJ1-2, with D possibly matching TRBD1 (5 bases). The ends were cut back, 7 bases at V and 4 bases at J, with 16 bases in the middle. Germline V gene data show CDR1 as KGHSH and CDR2 as LQKENI. There are 14 residues in the CDR3. The CDR3 DNA sequence: TGTGCCAGCTACAGCTCCGGGACGGTCTATGGCTACACCTTC. Translated, it gives CASYSSGTVYGYTF.

This clonotype was seen once. The chain couples TRBV20-1 to TRBJ2-5; the D is unclear. The germline CDR1 and CDR2 sequences are DFQATT and SNEGSKA (reference sequence). Trimming shortened V by 6 bases and J by 11 bases, and 16 bases separated the two germline ends. The CDR3 has 11 residues. The CDR3 is CSALSRNEQYF. The CDR3 nucleotides are TGCAGTGCCCTCTCACGCAATGAGCAGTACTTC.

This chain connects TRBV5-1 to TRBJ1-2; the D gene is possibly TRBD1 (5 bases). Germline lookup yields CDR1 SGHRS and CDR2 YFSETQ. The CDR3 has 16 amino acids. Trimming took 3 bases from V and 3 from J, leaving 18 bases between them. The CDR3 reads CASSSLQEGLDYGYTF. CDR3 sequence (DNA): TGCGCCAGCAGCTCATTGCAAGAGGGACTGGACTATGGCTACACCTTC.

The chain is built from TRBV4-2 and TRBJ2-7; possible D gene TRBD2, 6 bases. TRBJ2-1 explains the end of the DNA better; the J call may be wrong. CDR3 length: 15 amino acids. CDR1 and CDR2 from the germline V gene are LGHNA and YNFKEQ. CDR3 sequence: CASSQEELAANEQFF. The CDR3 nucleotides are TGTGCCAGCAGCCAAGAGGAACTAGCTGCTAATGAGCAGTTCTTC.

This clonotype was detected once. This sequence joins TRBV7-2 and TRBJ2-3; 10 nucleotides line up with TRBD2. The CDR3 covers 18 residues. With V trimmed by 3 bases and J by 0 bases, 9 bases remained unmatched. The germline V gene encodes CDR1 SGHTA and CDR2 FQGNSA. The CDR3 DNA reads TGTGCCAGCAGCTTTCAATCACTAGCGGGGTCTAGCACAGATACGCAGTATTTT. Translated: CASSFQSLAGSSTDTQYF.

The gene calls are TRBV2 and TRBJ2-7; 11 bases align to TRBD1. Trimming at V came to 6 bases and at J to 0 bases, leaving 7 bases not matched to a gene. The germline gives CDR1 SNHLY, CDR2 FYNNEI. The CDR3 is 16 residues long. CDR3 loop: CASRGGQGAHSYEQYF. The CDR3 coding sequence is TGTGCCAGCAGGGGCGGACAGGGGGCACACTCCTACGAGCAGTACTTC.

This chain uses TRBV27 with TRBJ2-3; 8 bases align to TRBD2. J gave up 1 base and V 2 bases, and 2 bases lay outside the gene matches. In germline, CDR1 is MNHEY, CDR2 SMNVEV (reference sequence). The CDR3 runs to 15 residues. This CDR3 reads CASSLQRGRTDTQYF. CDR3 nucleotide sequence: TGTGCCAGCAGTTTACAGCGGGGGCGCACAGATACGCAGTATTTT.